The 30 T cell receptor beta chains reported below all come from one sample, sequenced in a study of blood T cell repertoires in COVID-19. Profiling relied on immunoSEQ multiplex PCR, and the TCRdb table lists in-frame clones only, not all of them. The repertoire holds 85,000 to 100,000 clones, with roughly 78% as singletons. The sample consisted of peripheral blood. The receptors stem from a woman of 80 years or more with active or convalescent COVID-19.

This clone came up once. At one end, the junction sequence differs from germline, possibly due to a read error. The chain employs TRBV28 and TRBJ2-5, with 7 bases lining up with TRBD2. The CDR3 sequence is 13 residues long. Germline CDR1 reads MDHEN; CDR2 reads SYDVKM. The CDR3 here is CASRPSPGTKENF. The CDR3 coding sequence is TGTGCCAGCAGACCGTCGCCTGGGACTAAAGAAAACTTC.

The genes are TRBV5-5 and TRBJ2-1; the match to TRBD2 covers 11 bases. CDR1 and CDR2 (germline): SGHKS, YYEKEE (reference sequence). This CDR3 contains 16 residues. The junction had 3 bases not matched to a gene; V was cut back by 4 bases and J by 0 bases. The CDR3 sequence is CASSLGLAVSYNEQFF. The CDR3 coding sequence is TGTGCCAGCAGCCTGGGACTAGCGGTCTCCTACAATGAGCAGTTCTTC. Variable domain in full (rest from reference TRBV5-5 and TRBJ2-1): DAGVTQSPTHLIKTRGQQVTLRCSPISGHKSVSWYQQVLGQGPQFIFQYYEKEERGRGNFPDRFSARQFPNYSSELNVNALLLGDSALYLCASSLGLAVSYNEQFFGPGTRLTVL.

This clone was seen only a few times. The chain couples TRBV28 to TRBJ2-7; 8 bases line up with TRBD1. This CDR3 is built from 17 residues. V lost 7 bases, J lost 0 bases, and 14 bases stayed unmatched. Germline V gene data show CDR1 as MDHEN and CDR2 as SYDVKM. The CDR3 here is CASIGPNAGGFSYEQYF. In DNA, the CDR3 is TGTGCCAGCATCGGACCAAATGCAGGGGGCTTCTCCTACGAGCAGTACTTC.

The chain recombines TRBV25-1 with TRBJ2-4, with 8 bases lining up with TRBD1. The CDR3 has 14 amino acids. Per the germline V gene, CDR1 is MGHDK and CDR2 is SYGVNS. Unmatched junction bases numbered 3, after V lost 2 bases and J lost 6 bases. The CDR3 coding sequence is TGTGCCAGCAGTGAACATGGGACAGGAAACATTCAGTACTTC. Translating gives CASSEHGTGNIQYF.

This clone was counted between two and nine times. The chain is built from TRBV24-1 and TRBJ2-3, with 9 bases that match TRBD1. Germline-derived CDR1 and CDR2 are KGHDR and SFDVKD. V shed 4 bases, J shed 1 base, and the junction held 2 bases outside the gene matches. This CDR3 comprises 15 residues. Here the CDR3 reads CATSDRDRGTDTQYF. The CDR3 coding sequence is TGTGCCACCAGTGACCGGGACAGGGGCACAGATACGCAGTATTTT.

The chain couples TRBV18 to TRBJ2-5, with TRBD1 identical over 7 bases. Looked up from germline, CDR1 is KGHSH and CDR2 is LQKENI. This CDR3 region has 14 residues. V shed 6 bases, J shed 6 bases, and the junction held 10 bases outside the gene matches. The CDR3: CASSPDRDKKTQYF. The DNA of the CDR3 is TGTGCCAGCTCCCCTGACAGGGATAAAAAGACCCAGTACTTC.

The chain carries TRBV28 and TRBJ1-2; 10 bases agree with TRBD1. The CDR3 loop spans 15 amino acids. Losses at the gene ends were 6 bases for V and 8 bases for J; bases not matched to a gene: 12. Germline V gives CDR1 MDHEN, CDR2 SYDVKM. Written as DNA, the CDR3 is TGTGCCAGCAGCAGGACAGGGGGAGAGTTTGAGGGCTACACCTTC. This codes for CASSRTGGEFEGYTF.

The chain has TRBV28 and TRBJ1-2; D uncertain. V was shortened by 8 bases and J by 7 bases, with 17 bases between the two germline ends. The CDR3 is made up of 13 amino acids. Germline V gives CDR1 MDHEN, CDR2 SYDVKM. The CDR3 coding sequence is TGTGCCAGCCACTTATCCGGAGTGGGTGGCTACACCTTC. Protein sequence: CASHLSGVGGYTF.

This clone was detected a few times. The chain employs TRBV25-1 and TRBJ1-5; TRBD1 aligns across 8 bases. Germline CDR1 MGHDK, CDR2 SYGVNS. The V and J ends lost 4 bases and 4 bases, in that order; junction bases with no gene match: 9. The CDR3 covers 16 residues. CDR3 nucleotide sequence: TGTGCCAGCAGTGCTGCAGGGGGCAAGGGGAATCAGCCCCAGCATTTT. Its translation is CASSAAGGKGNQPQHF.

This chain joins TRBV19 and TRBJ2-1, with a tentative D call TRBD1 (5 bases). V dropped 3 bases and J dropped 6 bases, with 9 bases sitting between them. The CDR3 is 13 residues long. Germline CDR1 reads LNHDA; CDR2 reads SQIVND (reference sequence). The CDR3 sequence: CASSMTAGNEQFF. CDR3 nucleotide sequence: TGTGCCAGTAGTATGACAGCAGGCAATGAGCAGTTCTTC.

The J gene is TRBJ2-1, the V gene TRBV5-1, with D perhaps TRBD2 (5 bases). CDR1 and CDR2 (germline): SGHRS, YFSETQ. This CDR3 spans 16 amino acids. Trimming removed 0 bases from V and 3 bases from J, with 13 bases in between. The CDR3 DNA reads TGCGCCAGCAGCTTGGTCTCTAGCCGCTTCTACAATGAGCAGTTCTTC. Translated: CASSLVSSRFYNEQFF.

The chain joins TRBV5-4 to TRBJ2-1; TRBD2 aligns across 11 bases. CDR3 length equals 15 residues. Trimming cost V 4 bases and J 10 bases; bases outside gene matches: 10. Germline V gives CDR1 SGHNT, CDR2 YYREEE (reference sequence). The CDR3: CASSPDTSGRFEQFF. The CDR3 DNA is TGTGCCAGCAGCCCGGACACTAGCGGGAGATTCGAGCAGTTCTTC.

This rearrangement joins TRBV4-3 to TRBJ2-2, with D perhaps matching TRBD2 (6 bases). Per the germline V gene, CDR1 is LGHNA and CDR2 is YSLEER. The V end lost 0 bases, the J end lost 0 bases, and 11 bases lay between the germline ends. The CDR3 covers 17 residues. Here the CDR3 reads CASSQDLAASNTGELFF. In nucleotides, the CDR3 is TGCGCCAGCAGCCAAGATTTAGCGGCTTCGAACACCGGGGAGCTGTTTTTT.

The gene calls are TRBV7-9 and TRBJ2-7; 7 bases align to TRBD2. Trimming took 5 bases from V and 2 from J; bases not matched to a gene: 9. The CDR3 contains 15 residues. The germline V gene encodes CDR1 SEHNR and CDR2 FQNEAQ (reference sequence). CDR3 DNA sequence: TGTGCCAGCAGCCCCGGGGAGGGCAAAACCTACGAGCAGTACTTC. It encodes CASSPGEGKTYEQYF.

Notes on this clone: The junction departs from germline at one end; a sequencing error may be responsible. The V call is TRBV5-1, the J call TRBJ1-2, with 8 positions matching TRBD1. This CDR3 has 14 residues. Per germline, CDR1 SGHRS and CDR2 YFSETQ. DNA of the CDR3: TGTGCCAGCACCCCGGACAGGGCGGGATATGGCTACACCTTC. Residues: CASTPDRAGYGYTF.

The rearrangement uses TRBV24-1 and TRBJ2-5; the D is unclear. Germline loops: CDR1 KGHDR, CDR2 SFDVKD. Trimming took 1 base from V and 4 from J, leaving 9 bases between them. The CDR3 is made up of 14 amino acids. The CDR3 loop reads CATSDFGPRETQYF. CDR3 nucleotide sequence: TGTGCCACCAGTGATTTTGGGCCGCGAGAGACCCAGTACTTC.

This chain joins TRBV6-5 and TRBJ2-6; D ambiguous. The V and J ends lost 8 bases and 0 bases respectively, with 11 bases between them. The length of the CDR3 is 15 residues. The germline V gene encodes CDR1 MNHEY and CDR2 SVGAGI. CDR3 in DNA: TGTGCCAGCCTAAGACTTTCCTCTGGGGCCAACGTCCTGACTTTC. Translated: CASLRLSSGANVLTF.

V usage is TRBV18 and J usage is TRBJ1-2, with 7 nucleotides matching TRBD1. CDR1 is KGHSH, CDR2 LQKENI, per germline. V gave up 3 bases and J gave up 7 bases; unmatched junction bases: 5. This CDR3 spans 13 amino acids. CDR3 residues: CASSPGDSGGYTF. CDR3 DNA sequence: TGTGCCAGCTCACCGGGGGACAGCGGTGGCTACACCTTC. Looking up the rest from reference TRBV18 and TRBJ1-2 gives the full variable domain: NAGVMQNPRHLVRRRGQEARLRCSPMKGHSHVYWYRQLPEEGLKFMVYLQKENIIDESGMPKERFSAEFPKEGPSILRIQQVVRGDSAAYFCASSPGDSGGYTFGSGTRLTVV.

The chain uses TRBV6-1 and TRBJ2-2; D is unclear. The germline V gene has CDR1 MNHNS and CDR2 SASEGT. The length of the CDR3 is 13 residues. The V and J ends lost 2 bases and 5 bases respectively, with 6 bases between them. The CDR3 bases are TGTGCCAGCAGTGAATCTAGGACCGGGGAGCTGTTTTTT. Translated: CASSESRTGELFF.

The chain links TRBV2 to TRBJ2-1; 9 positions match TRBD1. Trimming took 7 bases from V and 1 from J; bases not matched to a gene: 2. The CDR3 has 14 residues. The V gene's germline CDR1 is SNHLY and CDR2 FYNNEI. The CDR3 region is CASTGQGSYNEQFF. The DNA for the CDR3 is TGTGCCAGCACCGGACAGGGGTCCTACAATGAGCAGTTCTTC. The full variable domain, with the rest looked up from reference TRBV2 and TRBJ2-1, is EPEVTQTPSHQVTQMGQEVILRCVPISNHLYFYWYRQILGQKVEFLVSFYNNEISEKSEIFDDQFSVERPDGSNFTLKIRSTKLEDSAMYFCASTGQGSYNEQFFGPGTRLTVL.

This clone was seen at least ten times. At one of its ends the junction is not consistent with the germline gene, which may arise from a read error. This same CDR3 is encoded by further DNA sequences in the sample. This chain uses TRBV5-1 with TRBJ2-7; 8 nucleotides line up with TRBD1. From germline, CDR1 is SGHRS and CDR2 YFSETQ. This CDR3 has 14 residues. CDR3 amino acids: CASSLGTGGYEQYF. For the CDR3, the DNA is TGTGCCAGCAGCTTGGGGACAGGTGGCTACGAGCAGTACTTC.

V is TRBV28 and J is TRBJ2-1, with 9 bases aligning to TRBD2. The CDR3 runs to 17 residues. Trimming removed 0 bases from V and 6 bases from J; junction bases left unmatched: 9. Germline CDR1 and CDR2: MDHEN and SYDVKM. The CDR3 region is CASSLWAGLAGTNEQFF. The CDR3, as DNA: TGTGCCAGCAGTTTATGGGCCGGGCTAGCGGGGACCAATGAGCAGTTCTTC.

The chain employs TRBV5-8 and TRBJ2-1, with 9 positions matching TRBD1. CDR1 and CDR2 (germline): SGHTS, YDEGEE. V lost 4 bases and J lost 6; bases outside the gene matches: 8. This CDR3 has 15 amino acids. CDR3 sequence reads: CASSEGQGVANEQFF. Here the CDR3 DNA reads TGTGCCAGCAGCGAGGGACAGGGAGTGGCCAATGAGCAGTTCTTC.

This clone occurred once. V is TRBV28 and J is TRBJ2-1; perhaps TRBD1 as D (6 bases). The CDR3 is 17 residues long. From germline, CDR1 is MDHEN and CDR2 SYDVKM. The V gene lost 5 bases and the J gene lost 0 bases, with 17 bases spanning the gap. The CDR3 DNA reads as TGTGCCAGCAGTCCAGCATCAGCAGGGGCCTCCTACAATGAGCAGTTCTTC. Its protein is CASSPASAGASYNEQFF.

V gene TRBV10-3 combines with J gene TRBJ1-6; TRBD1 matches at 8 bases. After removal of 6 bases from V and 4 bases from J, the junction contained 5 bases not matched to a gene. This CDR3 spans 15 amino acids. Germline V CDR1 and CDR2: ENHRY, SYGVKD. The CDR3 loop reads CAISSRQGYNSPLHF. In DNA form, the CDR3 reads TGTGCCATCAGCTCCCGACAGGGGTATAATTCACCCCTCCACTTT.

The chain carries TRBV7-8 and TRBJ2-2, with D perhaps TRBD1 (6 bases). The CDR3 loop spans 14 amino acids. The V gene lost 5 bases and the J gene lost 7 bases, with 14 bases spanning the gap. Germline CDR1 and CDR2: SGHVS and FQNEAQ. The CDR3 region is CASSVGTGNGELFF. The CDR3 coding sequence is TGTGCCAGCAGCGTAGGTACAGGGAACGGGGAGCTGTTTTTT.

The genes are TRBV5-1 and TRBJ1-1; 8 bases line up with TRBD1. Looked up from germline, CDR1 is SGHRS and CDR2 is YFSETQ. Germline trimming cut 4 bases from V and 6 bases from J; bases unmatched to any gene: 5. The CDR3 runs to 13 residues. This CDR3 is CASSTQGEAEAFF. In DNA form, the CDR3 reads TGCGCCAGCAGCACACAGGGGGAGGCTGAAGCTTTCTTT.

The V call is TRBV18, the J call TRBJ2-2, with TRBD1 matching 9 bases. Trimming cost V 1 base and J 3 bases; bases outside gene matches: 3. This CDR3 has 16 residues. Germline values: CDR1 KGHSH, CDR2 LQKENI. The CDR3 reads CASSPRGTGYTGELFF. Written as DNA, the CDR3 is TGTGCCAGCTCACCACGAGGGACAGGGTACACCGGGGAGCTGTTTTTT.

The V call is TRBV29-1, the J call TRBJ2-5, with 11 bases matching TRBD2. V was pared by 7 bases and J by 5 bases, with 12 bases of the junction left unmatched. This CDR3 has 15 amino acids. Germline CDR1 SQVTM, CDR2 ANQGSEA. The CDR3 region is CSAGGGLAVPETQYF. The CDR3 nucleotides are TGCAGCGCCGGGGGGGGACTAGCGGTTCCGGAGACCCAGTACTTC.

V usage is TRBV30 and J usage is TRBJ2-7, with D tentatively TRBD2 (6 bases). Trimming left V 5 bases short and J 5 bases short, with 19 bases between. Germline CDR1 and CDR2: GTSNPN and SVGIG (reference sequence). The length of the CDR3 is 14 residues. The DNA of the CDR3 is TGTGCCTGGTCTTCCGGGAGCCAGTCGGACGAGCAGTACTTC. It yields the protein CAWSSGSQSDEQYF.